Following are 16 T cell receptor beta chains from one sample sequenced in a study of T-cell memory formation after mild COVID-19. TCRdb re-derived calls from the 5' RACE reads in MiXCR, one entry per CDR3 protein. The sample carries 350,000 to 450,000 distinct CDR3 sequences, around 19% recorded once. The material sequenced was PBMCs or a T cell subset sorted from them (not recorded which). The source of these receptors is an adult woman who had mild COVID-19 (a few samples of this study predate the infection). Cell type and time point are not known.

This chain joins TRBV12-3 or TRBV12-4 and TRBJ2-3, with 8 positions matching TRBD2. After removal of 7 bases from V and 2 bases from J, the junction contained 5 bases not matched to a gene. The CDR3 is 14 residues long. The DNA for the CDR3 is TGTGCCAGCACCCGCGGGGGGCCCACAGATACGCAGTATTTT. Its translation: CASTRGGPTDTQYF.

This rearrangement joins TRBV6-2 or TRBV6-3 to TRBJ1-5, with D possibly being TRBD1 (5 bases). This CDR3 has 11 residues. Germline loops: CDR1 MNHEY, CDR2 SVGEGT. Trimming removed 5 bases at V and 9 bases at J, with 8 bases between. CDR3 nucleotide sequence: TGTGCCAGCAGTAAGGGACGGCCCCAGCATTTT. Translated, it gives CASSKGRPQHF.

V is TRBV30 and J is TRBJ2-6; D call uncertain. The V and J ends lost 5 bases and 3 bases respectively, with 17 bases between them. The length of the CDR3 is 16 residues. Germline V CDR1 and CDR2: GTSNPN, SVGIG (reference sequence). Here the CDR3 DNA reads TGTGCCTGGTACCTTCATGGGGTAGGTGGGGCCAACGTCCTGACTTTC. Its translation is CAWYLHGVGGANVLTF.

There are a few counts of this clonotype. The chain is built from TRBV7-9 and TRBJ1-2, with TRBD1 matching 8 bases. The CDR3 is 16 amino acids. Germline-derived CDR1 and CDR2 are SEHNR and FQNEAQ (reference sequence). V lost 2 bases to trimming and J lost 8 bases; unmatched junction nucleotides: 13. The CDR3: CASSLSWQMDRVGYTF. The CDR3 DNA is TGTGCCAGCAGCTTATCTTGGCAGATGGACAGGGTAGGCTACACCTTC.

The genes are TRBV27 and TRBJ2-7; D tentatively reads TRBD1 or TRBD2 (5 bases each). The CDR3 consists of 16 residues. Germline CDR1 is MNHEY and CDR2 is SMNVEV (reference sequence). Trimming pared 1 base from V and 5 bases from J, leaving 18 bases between. The CDR3 protein is CASSLLIGQGSDEQYF. In nucleotides, the CDR3 is TGTGCCAGCAGTTTATTGATAGGGCAGGGTAGCGACGAGCAGTACTTC.

The rearrangement links TRBV7-8 to TRBJ1-6, with 9 bases matching TRBD1. The CDR3 is made up of 14 amino acids. Germline V CDR1 and CDR2: SGHVS, FQNEAQ. Trimming at V came to 5 bases and at J to 7 bases, leaving 3 bases not matched to a gene. In DNA, the CDR3 is TGTGCCAGCAGCACCGGGACAGGGAATTCACCCCTCCACTTT. Translating gives CASSTGTGNSPLHF.

The chain employs TRBV29-1 and TRBJ2-7; TRBD1 aligns across 9 bases. Germline trimming cut 4 bases from V and 2 bases from J; bases unmatched to any gene: 3. The CDR3 consists of 13 residues. The germline V gene has CDR1 SQVTM and CDR2 ANQGSEA. The CDR3 DNA sequence: TGCAGCGTTGTGGGACAGGGTACCTACGAGCAGTACTTC. Translating it yields CSVVGQGTYEQYF.

This clonotype was seen a few times. The rearrangement links TRBV5-1 to TRBJ1-1; 8 nucleotides agree with TRBD1. The CDR3 has 15 residues. V shed 4 bases, J shed 1 base, and the junction held 6 bases outside the gene matches. The germline CDR1 and CDR2 sequences are SGHRS and YFSETQ. This CDR3 reads CASSPRTGRNTEAFF. The CDR3 bases are TGCGCCAGCAGCCCCCGGACAGGGAGGAACACTGAAGCTTTCTTT.

The CDR3 loop is CASSPPGTLKSEQYF. The CDR3 coding sequence is TGTGCCAGCAGTCCCCCCGGGACTCTAAAATCCGAGCAGTACTTC. The rearrangement joins TRBV6-2 or TRBV6-3 to TRBJ2-7, with D possibly matching TRBD2 (6 bases). The CDR3 consists of 15 residues. The V end was cut by 5 bases, the J end by 6 bases, with 20 bases between. The germline CDR1 and CDR2 sequences are MNHEY and SVGEGT.

This clonotype has just a few counts. The chain combines TRBV7-8 with TRBJ2-1; TRBD1 might be the D (6 bases). This CDR3 comprises 15 residues. V lost 4 bases and J 0 bases, leaving 10 bases between the germline ends. Germline V lookup: CDR1 SGHVS, CDR2 FQNEAQ. The CDR3 reads CASSSHRVSYNEQFF. DNA of the CDR3: TGTGCCAGCAGCTCGCACAGGGTCTCCTACAATGAGCAGTTCTTC.

The gene calls are TRBV27 and TRBJ1-4; a weak D match, TRBD1 (5 bases). The length of the CDR3 is 16 residues. CDR1 is MNHEY, CDR2 SMNVEV, per germline (reference sequence). V dropped 4 bases and J dropped 10 bases, with 22 bases sitting between them. This CDR3 reads CASSSPSANLGGKLFF. CDR3 nucleotide sequence: TGTGCCAGCAGTTCCCCCTCGGCAAATTTGGGGGGAAAACTGTTTTTT.

V and J are TRBV3-1 and TRBJ2-6; 9 bases are a match to TRBD1. CDR3 length: 21 residues. Per germline, CDR1 LGHDT and CDR2 YNNKEL (reference sequence). V was pared by 2 bases and J by 1 base, with 15 bases of the junction left unmatched. The CDR3 coding sequence is TGTGCCAGCAGCCAACCCCGGGACAGGGTCGTGGGTAGGTCTGGGGCCAACGTCCTGACTTTC. This codes for CASSQPRDRVVGRSGANVLTF. Drawing the rest from reference TRBV3-1 and TRBJ2-6, the complete variable domain is DTAVSQTPKYLVTQMGNDKSIKCEQNLGHDTMYWYKQDSKKFLKIMFSYNNKELIINETVPNRFSPKSPDKAHLNLHINSLELGDSAVYFCASSQPRDRVVGRSGANVLTFGAGSRLTVL.

The chain carries TRBV4-1 and TRBJ2-7, with 8 bases aligning to TRBD2. V shed 2 bases and J 1 base; nucleotides not matched to a gene: 1. Per germline, CDR1 MGHRA and CDR2 YSYEKL. This CDR3 has 14 amino acids. This CDR3 is CASSQLAGSYEQYF. For the CDR3, the DNA is TGCGCCAGCAGCCAACTAGCGGGTTCCTACGAGCAGTACTTC.

The chain carries TRBV7-3 and TRBJ1-1; no definite D call. The CDR3 runs to 16 residues. V lost 1 base to trimming and J lost 0 bases, with 12 bases between them. Looked up from germline, CDR1 is SGHTA and CDR2 is FQGTGA. CDR3 bases: TGTGCCAGCAGCTTAATGATGGTGGCAGTGAACACTGAAGCTTTCTTT. Translated, it gives CASSLMMVAVNTEAFF.

The chain combines TRBV6-2 or TRBV6-3 with TRBJ2-7; D ambiguous. Germline assignment: CDR1 MNHEY and CDR2 SVGEGT. This CDR3 contains 11 residues. V gave up 10 bases and J gave up 3 bases, with 10 bases separating them. CDR3 sequence: CATSYSYEQYF. CDR3 DNA: TGTGCCACGTCTTACAGCTACGAGCAGTACTTC.

This clonotype was detected only a few times. The J gene is TRBJ2-1, the V gene TRBV12-2; TRBD1, as called in the table, went unchecked against the DNA. TRBV12-2 is a listed pseudogene. The CDR3 extends over 18 amino acids. For the CDR3, the DNA is TGTGCAAGTCGCTCTCCTTATGTAGGGGGCCCAAACTACAATGAGCAGTTCTTC. This gives the protein CASRSPYVGGPNYNEQFF.